Listed here are 29 T cell receptor beta chains from one sample, sequenced in a study of T-cell reconstitution after alpha-beta-depleted transplantation in children. Unique molecular identifiers were used in preparing the TCRbeta library. TCRdb recomputed calls from the PCR reads with MiXCR, one row per CDR3 protein. The sample carries around 180,000 distinct CDR3 sequences, over 8.5% recorded once. The specimen comprised PBMCs, sampled before TCRalphabeta/CD19-depleted stem cell transplant. The receptors derive from a boy younger than 10 with acute myeloid leukemia, due to receive a stem cell transplant.

This clonotype came up many times. The rearrangement links TRBV27 to TRBJ2-1; D perhaps matches TRBD2 (5 bases). Trimming shortened V by 0 bases and J by 2 bases, and 8 bases separated the two germline ends. This CDR3 is built from 15 residues. Per germline, CDR1 MNHEY and CDR2 SMNVEV (reference sequence). In DNA, the CDR3 is TGTGCCAGCAGTTTATCGGACTTGCCCTACAATGAGCAGTTCTTC. It is translated as CASSLSDLPYNEQFF.

This clonotype was counted at least ten times. The rearrangement links TRBV10-2 to TRBJ2-3; D is undetermined. This CDR3 comprises 16 residues. V lost 5 bases, J lost 2 bases, and 17 bases lay in between. CDR1 is WSHSY and CDR2 is SAAADI in the germline V gene. The DNA for the CDR3 is TGCGCCAGCAGTCGGTACAGCGACACTATCACAGATACGCAGTATTTT. As protein: CASSRYSDTITDTQYF.

In its sample, this clonotype was seen many times. The CDR3 DNA follows: TGTGCCAGCAGTTTGGGTCCGGGACTAGTCGGGCAGTACTTC. Translated: CASSLGPGLVGQYF. The rearrangement uses TRBV12-3 or TRBV12-4 and TRBJ2-7; 8 bases are a match to TRBD2. The CDR3 consists of 14 residues. V was pared by 3 bases and J by 9 bases, with 10 bases of the junction left unmatched.

This clonotype was seen at least ten times. The chain couples TRBV5-6 to TRBJ1-5; D ambiguous. Germline CDR1 and CDR2: SGHDT and YYEEEE. The CDR3 extends over 13 amino acids. V lost 1 base and J lost 0, with 2 bases in between. The DNA of the CDR3 is TGTGCCAGCAGCTTGACTAGCAATCAGCCCCAGCATTTT. Its protein product is CASSLTSNQPQHF. Looking up the rest from reference TRBV5-6 and TRBJ1-5 gives the full variable domain: DAGVTQSPTHLIKTRGQQVTLRCSPKSGHDTVSWYQQALGQGPQFIFQYYEEEERQRGNFPDRFSGHQFPNYSSELNVNALLLGDSALYLCASSLTSNQPQHFGDGTRLSIL.

This clonotype was found many times. The rearrangement links TRBV5-6 to TRBJ2-3; D remains ambiguous. CDR1 and CDR2 from the germline V gene are SGHDT and YYEEEE. This CDR3 has 14 amino acids. V was cut by 7 bases and J by 0 bases, with 12 bases left in between. The CDR3 region has the DNA TGTGCCAGCCGACGCCTGGCTAGCACAGATACGCAGTATTTT. The encoded protein is CASRRLASTDTQYF.

This clonotype was counted a few times. Here the CDR3 reads CASSDPNQGGTEAFF. The CDR3 nucleotides read TGTGCCAGCAGTGACCCAAATCAGGGGGGAACTGAAGCTTTCTTT. The chain joins TRBV6-1 to TRBJ1-1; 7 bases are shared with TRBD1. Unmatched junction bases numbered 9, after V lost 3 bases and J lost 5 bases. The CDR3 runs 15 residues. Germline V gene data show CDR1 as MNHNS and CDR2 as SASEGT.

This clonotype showed up many times. The genes are TRBV5-6 and TRBJ2-3, with 11 bases that match TRBD2. The germline V gene has CDR1 SGHDT and CDR2 YYEEEE. The CDR3 length is 21 residues. V was clipped by 2 bases and J by 1 base; unmatched bases: 18. The chain's CDR3 is CASSFQLAGVWGGAGTDTQYF. DNA of the CDR3: TGTGCCAGCAGCTTCCAACTAGCGGGAGTATGGGGTGGTGCGGGCACAGATACGCAGTATTTT. The full variable domain, completed using reference TRBV5-6 and TRBJ2-3, is DAGVTQSPTHLIKTRGQQVTLRCSPKSGHDTVSWYQQALGQGPQFIFQYYEEEERQRGNFPDRFSGHQFPNYSSELNVNALLLGDSALYLCASSFQLAGVWGGAGTDTQYFGPGTRLTVL.

This clonotype was counted ten times or more. This chain joins TRBV15 and TRBJ1-6; a possible D gene is TRBD1 (5 bases). The CDR3 runs to 14 residues. Germline assignment: CDR1 LNHNV and CDR2 YYDKDF (reference sequence). V was pared by 0 bases and J by 7 bases, with 7 bases between. The CDR3 region is CATSRDRGNSPLHF. The DNA for the CDR3 is TGTGCCACCAGCAGAGATCGGGGGAATTCACCCCTCCACTTT.

This clonotype was picked up many times. This chain's CDR3 is CASSPRRLAALMAQYSYNEQFF. The CDR3 DNA is TGTGCCAGCAGCCCGCGGCGACTAGCGGCCCTTATGGCCCAATACTCCTACAATGAGCAGTTCTTC. The rearrangement joins TRBV13 to TRBJ2-1; 9 positions agree with TRBD2. The V gene end was trimmed by 5 bases and the J gene end by 0 bases; junction bases not matched to a gene: 23. The germline CDR1 and CDR2 sequences are PRHDT and FYEKMQ (reference sequence). The CDR3 is 22 amino acids.

This clonotype was counted ten times or more. V gene TRBV4-1 combines with J gene TRBJ1-2; D ambiguous. The CDR3 consists of 15 residues. V lost 3 bases and J lost 7, with 18 bases in between. CDR1 MGHRA and CDR2 YSYEKL come from the germline V gene. This CDR3 is CASSHPAQPRRGYTF. CDR3 bases: TGCGCCAGCAGCCACCCGGCGCAGCCGAGACGTGGCTACACCTTC.

This clonotype was seen ten or more times. The chain links TRBV7-2 to TRBJ2-1; 9 bases are a match to TRBD2. Germline-derived CDR1 and CDR2 are SGHTA and FQGNSA. CDR3 length: 16 residues. J gave up 5 bases and V 3 bases, and 8 bases lay outside the gene matches. The CDR3 is CASSFPSGGSHNEQFF. The DNA of the CDR3 is TGTGCCAGCAGCTTTCCGAGCGGGGGGTCACACAATGAGCAGTTCTTC.

This clonotype occurred many times. This chain connects TRBV4-2 to TRBJ2-1; D remains unclear. CDR1 LGHNA and CDR2 YNFKEQ come from the germline V gene. The CDR3 covers 12 residues. V was shortened by 0 bases and J by 10 bases, with 7 bases between the two germline ends. The CDR3 is CASSQDRQEQFF. CDR3 DNA: TGTGCCAGCAGCCAAGATAGGCAAGAGCAGTTCTTC.

The sample holds many counts of this clonotype. V usage is TRBV28 and J usage is TRBJ1-5, with no clear D. V gave up 5 bases and J gave up 3 bases, with 2 bases separating them. There are 11 residues in the CDR3. CDR1 is MDHEN and CDR2 is SYDVKM in the germline V gene. CDR3 residues: CASSINQPQHF. The CDR3 DNA is TGTGCCAGCAGTATCAATCAGCCCCAGCATTTT.

This clonotype occurred many times. The chain has TRBV28 and TRBJ2-5; D might be TRBD2 (5 bases). V dropped 8 bases and J dropped 3 bases, with 13 bases sitting between them. The CDR3 loop spans 13 amino acids. Germline V gene sequence: CDR1 MDHEN, CDR2 SYDVKM. CDR3 region: CASGGRFEETQYF. DNA for the CDR3: TGTGCCAGCGGAGGAAGGTTCGAAGAGACCCAGTACTTC.

This clonotype has at least ten counts. The chain carries TRBV6-5 and TRBJ2-7; a weak D match, TRBD1 (6 bases). Trimming stripped 5 bases from V and 2 bases from J, with 16 bases between. The germline V gene encodes CDR1 MNHEY and CDR2 SVGAGI. The CDR3 spans 15 residues. The CDR3 bases are TGTGCCAGCAGTCTTCCTATCAGGGGAGCCTACGAGCAGTACGTC. It encodes CASSLPIRGAYEQYV.

This clonotype was detected ten times or more. The chain recombines TRBV12-3 or TRBV12-4 with TRBJ2-4; the D call may be TRBD1 or TRBD2 (6 bases each). The CDR3 runs to 15 residues. V lost 1 base, J lost 0 bases, and 7 bases lay in between. The CDR3 is CASSLEGGAKNIQYF. The CDR3 DNA sequence: TGTGCCAGCAGTTTAGAGGGGGGAGCCAAAAACATTCAGTACTTC.

This clonotype was picked up many times. This chain uses TRBV4-1 with TRBJ1-6; D is ambiguous. This CDR3 has 12 amino acids. Trimming took off 3 bases at V and 8 bases at J, with 5 bases between the two ends. Looked up from germline, CDR1 is MGHRA and CDR2 is YSYEKL. CDR3 DNA: TGCGCCAGCAGCCAGGTGGATTCACCCCTCCACTTT. Residues: CASSQVDSPLHF.

This clonotype was picked up many times. The chain joins TRBV20-1 to TRBJ1-5; D gene uncertain. This CDR3 has 13 amino acids. V dropped 3 bases and J dropped 4 bases, with 10 bases sitting between them. CDR1 and CDR2 from the germline V gene are DFQATT and SNEGSKA (reference sequence). This CDR3 is CSASAQINQPQHF. The CDR3 nucleotides read TGCAGTGCTAGCGCACAGATTAATCAGCCCCAGCATTTT.

This clonotype has at least ten counts. This chain connects TRBV7-2 to TRBJ2-3; 8 bases fit TRBD2. Germline V lookup: CDR1 SGHTA, CDR2 FQGNSA. Unmatched junction bases numbered 11, after V lost 4 bases and J lost 5 bases. The CDR3 runs to 16 residues. Here the CDR3 reads CASSSAAGARGDTQYF. Here the CDR3 DNA reads TGTGCCAGCAGCTCCGCAGCGGGGGCGCGGGGAGATACGCAGTATTTT.

This clonotype appeared many times. V gene TRBV5-1 combines with J gene TRBJ1-1; D gene uncertain. The CDR3 is 12 residues long. Germline V lookup: CDR1 SGHRS, CDR2 YFSETQ. Trimming shortened V by 4 bases and J by 5 bases, and 9 bases separated the two germline ends. The CDR3 DNA sequence: TGCGCCAGCAGCGGCAGGAGTACTGAAGCTTTCTTT. Protein product: CASSGRSTEAFF. Filled out from reference TRBV5-1 and TRBJ1-1, the complete variable domain reads KAGVTQTPRYLIKTRGQQVTLSCSPISGHRSVSWYQQTPGQGLQFLFEYFSETQRNKGNFPGRFSGRQFSNSRSEMNVSTLELGDSALYLCASSGRSTEAFFGQGTRLTVV.

This clonotype was counted ten times or more. V gene TRBV6-5 combines with J gene TRBJ1-2, with unresolved D. The V gene lost 6 bases and the J gene lost 3 bases, with 14 bases spanning the gap. The CDR3 has 14 residues. Per germline, CDR1 MNHEY and CDR2 SVGAGI. In DNA form, the CDR3 reads TGTGCCAGCAGCCGATCTACATGGGACTATGGCTACACCTTC. Protein sequence: CASSRSTWDYGYTF.

The chain uses TRBV5-1 and TRBJ2-4, with D possibly being TRBD1 (6 bases). Germline V gene sequence: CDR1 SGHRS, CDR2 YFSETQ. V was shortened by 4 bases and J by 0 bases, with 14 bases between the two germline ends. The CDR3 is 16 residues long. CDR3 protein: CASSPGDLRAKNIQYF. CDR3 coding DNA: TGCGCCAGCAGCCCAGGGGACCTACGAGCCAAAAACATTCAGTACTTC. Looking up the rest from reference TRBV5-1 and TRBJ2-4 gives the full variable domain: KAGVTQTPRYLIKTRGQQVTLSCSPISGHRSVSWYQQTPGQGLQFLFEYFSETQRNKGNFPGRFSGRQFSNSRSEMNVSTLELGDSALYLCASSPGDLRAKNIQYFGAGTRLSVL.

This clonotype was found many times. J is TRBJ2-3 and V is TRBV5-1; D possibly corresponds to TRBD2 (6 bases). The CDR3 runs to 15 residues. V gave up 2 bases and J gave up 1 base, with 11 bases separating them. CDR1 is SGHRS, CDR2 YFSETQ, per germline. CDR3 amino acids: CASSLAGGGTDTQYF. The CDR3 bases are TGCGCCAGCAGCTTAGCCGGGGGTGGCACAGATACGCAGTATTTT.

This clonotype was recorded at least ten times. The V and J genes are TRBV7-3 and TRBJ2-3, with D possibly matching TRBD2 (6 bases). The CDR3 is made up of 17 amino acids. Trimming took off 0 bases at V and 0 bases at J, with 13 bases between the two ends. Germline CDR1 SGHTA, CDR2 FQGTGA. The CDR3 sequence: CASSLTGSGSSTDTQYF. The CDR3 region has the DNA TGTGCCAGCAGCTTAACGGGCAGCGGGTCTAGCACAGATACGCAGTATTTT.

This clonotype showed up many times. The genes are TRBV20-1 and TRBJ2-2; 14 bases agree with TRBD2. V lost 4 bases to trimming and J lost 5 bases; unmatched junction nucleotides: 6. CDR3 length equals 16 residues. Germline values: CDR1 DFQATT, CDR2 SNEGSKA (reference sequence). This CDR3 reads CSAKTSGGARTGELFF. In DNA, the CDR3 is TGCAGTGCTAAGACTAGCGGGGGGGCCCGAACCGGGGAGCTGTTTTTT.

In this sample, this clonotype turned up many times. The chain employs TRBV6-5 and TRBJ1-5; 7 bases match TRBD1. The CDR3 sequence is 17 residues long. Germline CDR1 and CDR2: MNHEY and SVGAGI. The V gene end was trimmed by 6 bases and the J gene end by 0 bases; junction bases not matched to a gene: 11. The CDR3, as DNA: TGTGCCAGCAGCCCTGAATTTACAGGGGTTAGCAATCAGCCCCAGCATTTT. Translated: CASSPEFTGVSNQPQHF.

This clonotype was observed a few times. The chain joins TRBV4-1 to TRBJ2-1; D tentatively reads TRBD1 or TRBD2 (5 bases each). Trimming took off 1 base at V and 3 bases at J, with 10 bases between the two ends. This CDR3 is 15 amino acids long. Germline lookup yields CDR1 MGHRA and CDR2 YSYEKL. CDR3 amino acids: CASSQAGDGYNEQFF. The CDR3, as DNA: TGCGCCAGCAGCCAAGCCGGGGACGGCTACAATGAGCAGTTCTTC.

At least ten counts were recorded for this clonotype. The chain uses TRBV5-1 and TRBJ1-1; D not certain. Germline V gene data show CDR1 as SGHRS and CDR2 as YFSETQ. V was shortened by 0 bases and J by 0 bases, with 6 bases between the two germline ends. The CDR3 has 14 residues. The CDR3 region is CASSLARMNTEAFF. The CDR3, as DNA: TGCGCCAGCAGCTTGGCAAGGATGAACACTGAAGCTTTCTTT.

This clonotype was recorded a few times. CDR3 DNA: TGTGCCAGCAGCCATAGCGGAACCGGGGAGCTGTTTTTT. Encoded protein: CASSHSGTGELFF. The chain employs TRBV7-3 and TRBJ2-2, with D possibly matching TRBD2 (6 bases). Between the trimmed V and J ends, which lost 5 bases and 5 bases, there was a span of 9 bases. CDR1 is SGHTA, CDR2 FQGTGA, per germline. The CDR3 consists of 13 residues.